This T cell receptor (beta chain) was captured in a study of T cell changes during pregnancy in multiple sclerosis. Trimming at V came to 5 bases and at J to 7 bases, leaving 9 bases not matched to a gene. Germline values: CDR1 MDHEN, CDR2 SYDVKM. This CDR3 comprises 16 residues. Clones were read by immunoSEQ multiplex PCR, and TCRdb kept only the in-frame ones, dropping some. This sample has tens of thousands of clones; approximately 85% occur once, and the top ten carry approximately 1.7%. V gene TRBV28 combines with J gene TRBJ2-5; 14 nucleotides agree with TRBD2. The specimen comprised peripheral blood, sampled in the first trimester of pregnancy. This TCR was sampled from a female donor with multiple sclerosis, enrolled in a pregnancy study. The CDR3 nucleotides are TGTGCCAGCAGTACACTGGGACTAGCGGGAGAAGGGACCCAGTACTTC. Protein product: CASSTLGLAGEGTQYF.